A single sample gave rise to the 24 T cell receptor beta chains below, sequenced in a study of patients and donors after allogeneic stem cell transplantation. TCRdb re-called the RT-PCR reads through MiXCR, storing one row per CDR3 protein. The sample holds over 150,000 distinct CDR3 sequences; roughly 31% are singletons and the top ten take approximately 3.5%. Sequencing was done on a sample of blood, either unsorted or a sorted T cell fraction (not recorded which). These TCRs come from a human donor who was either an allogeneic HSCT recipient or a stem cell or donor lymphocyte infusion donor (not recorded which). It is not recorded whose cells these are; they may come from a transplant donor.

The chain carries TRBV10-2 and TRBJ2-3, with 10 positions matching TRBD2. CDR1 is WSHSY and CDR2 is SAAADI in the germline V gene. The CDR3 has 17 residues. V trimming: 4 bases; J trimming: 0 bases; junction bases outside the gene matches: 7. The CDR3 loop reads CASSAGLAALSTDTQYF. The CDR3 DNA sequence: TGCGCCAGCAGTGCCGGACTAGCGGCCCTTAGCACAGATACGCAGTATTTT.

This chain links TRBV12-3 or TRBV12-4 with TRBJ1-1; unclear D gene. Trimming cost V 3 bases and J 12 bases, with 17 bases left between them. This CDR3 is built from 13 residues. CDR3 nucleotide sequence: TGTGCCAGCAGTTTCGGTGACGGAAAATTATCTTTCTTT. Its protein is CASSFGDGKLSFF.

The J gene is TRBJ1-1, the V gene TRBV3-1; 10 positions match TRBD1. Trimming at V came to 4 bases and at J to 1 base, leaving 3 bases not matched to a gene. The CDR3 runs to 15 residues. Germline V gene sequence: CDR1 LGHDT, CDR2 YNNKEL (reference sequence). The CDR3 sequence is CASSPRDRGNTEAFF. CDR3 bases: TGTGCCAGCAGCCCGAGGGACAGGGGGAACACTGAAGCTTTCTTT.

With respect to this clonotype: This may come from a read error, since a much larger clone is one base off. This chain links TRBV6-6 with TRBJ1-1; no clear D. CDR1 is MNHNY and CDR2 is SVGAGI in the germline V gene (reference sequence). The length of the CDR3 is 12 residues. V was pared by 6 bases and J by 7 bases, with 12 bases between. DNA of the CDR3: TGTGCCAGCAGACAGAGGCATATTGAAGCTTTCTTT. Amino acids: CASRQRHIEAFF.

The chain joins TRBV4-1 to TRBJ2-5; tentatively, D is TRBD2 (5 bases). Germline V lookup: CDR1 MGHRA, CDR2 YSYEKL. V shed 3 bases and J shed 5 bases, with 19 bases lying between them. This CDR3 has 16 amino acids. The chain's CDR3 is CASSHTPSGLWETQYF. The CDR3 DNA is TGCGCCAGCAGCCATACACCCTCGGGGTTGTGGGAGACCCAGTACTTC.

Only a few counts were recorded for this clonotype. J is TRBJ2-7 and V is TRBV19; 8 bases are shared with TRBD2. The CDR3 is made up of 15 amino acids. Germline lookup yields CDR1 LNHDA and CDR2 SQIVND (reference sequence). J was trimmed by 2 bases and V by 6 bases; bases with no gene match: 9. The CDR3 bases are TGTGCCAGTAGATGGAGCGGGAGTGGCACCTACGAGCAGTACTTC. The encoded protein is CASRWSGSGTYEQYF.

The table lists this clonotype with many counts. The V and J genes are TRBV20-1 and TRBJ2-7; 10 bases map to TRBD1. From germline, CDR1 is DFQATT and CDR2 SNEGSKA (reference sequence). J lost 3 bases, V lost 5 bases, and 10 bases had no gene match. The CDR3 is 15 residues long. The chain's CDR3 is CSAHSTRDRGYEQYF. In DNA, the CDR3 is TGCAGTGCTCACTCGACCCGGGACAGGGGCTACGAGCAGTACTTC.

This clonotype was detected a few times. A junction boundary mismatches the germline segment, possibly from a read error. J is TRBJ2-5 and V is TRBV7-7; 7 positions agree with TRBD1. The CDR3 extends over 15 amino acids. In germline, CDR1 is SSHAT, CDR2 FNYEAQ (reference sequence). The CDR3 loop is CASSFGPETGETQYF. CDR3 in DNA: TGTGCTAGCAGCTTTGGTCCGGAGACAGGGGAGACCCAGTACTTC.

The V gene is TRBV28, the J gene TRBJ2-1; D remains unclear. V was clipped by 10 bases and J by 1 base, with 8 bases between them. Looked up from germline, CDR1 is MDHEN and CDR2 is SYDVKM. This CDR3 region has 12 residues. This chain's CDR3 is CATSRSYNEQFF. CDR3 bases: TGTGCCACCAGCAGGTCCTACAATGAGCAGTTCTTC.

V gene TRBV2 combines with J gene TRBJ1-1; TRBD1 matches 9 bases. Germline V gene sequence: CDR1 SNHLY, CDR2 FYNNEI. V trimming: 11 bases; J trimming: 9 bases; junction bases outside the gene matches: 13. The CDR3 runs to 13 residues. DNA of the CDR3: TGTGCCGGAGATCTGGGACAGGGAGGTAAAGCTTTCTTT. Translation gives CAGDLGQGGKAFF.

In its sample, this clonotype was seen a few times. The chain couples TRBV12-3 or TRBV12-4 to TRBJ2-1, with TRBD2 identical over 13 bases. CDR3 size: 20 residues. The trim removed 5 bases at V and 0 bases at J, leaving 13 bases unmatched. CDR3 bases: TGTGCCAGCAGTCCTCCACCGGGACTAGCGGGACCTCGCTCCTACAATGAGCAGTTCTTC. Translation gives CASSPPPGLAGPRSYNEQFF.

The chain recombines TRBV12-3 or TRBV12-4 with TRBJ1-1, with 7 nucleotides matching TRBD1. After removal of 3 bases from V and 3 bases from J, the junction contained 7 bases not matched to a gene. This CDR3 spans 15 amino acids. The CDR3 bases are TGTGCCAGCAGTTTTAGTGACAGGGCCGACACTGAAGCTTTCTTT. Its protein product is CASSFSDRADTEAFF.

This sequence joins TRBV19 and TRBJ2-7; possible D gene TRBD1, 5 bases. The CDR3 is 14 amino acids. The germline V gene encodes CDR1 LNHDA and CDR2 SQIVND (reference sequence). V was trimmed by 5 bases and J by 0 bases, leaving 11 bases between them. In nucleotides, the CDR3 is TGTGCCAGTAGTTGGGGCAGGAGCTCCTACGAGCAGTACTTC. Translated: CASSWGRSSYEQYF.

V usage is TRBV7-9 and J usage is TRBJ2-2; D remains unclear. The CDR3 sequence is 20 residues long. Trimming removed 6 bases at V and 1 base at J, with 27 bases between. In germline, CDR1 is SEHNR, CDR2 FQNEAQ (reference sequence). The chain's CDR3 is CASSPSGGQSKWRNTGELFF. The CDR3 DNA reads as TGTGCCAGCAGTCCCTCTGGCGGCCAATCGAAGTGGCGGAACACCGGGGAGCTGTTTTTT.

This clonotype was counted ten times or more. CDR3 sequence: CASSLVSSGYGYTF. The CDR3 nucleotides read TGTGCCAGCAGCTTAGTTAGCAGTGGCTATGGCTACACCTTC. This rearrangement joins TRBV7-2 to TRBJ1-2; D remains ambiguous. V was shortened by 1 base and J by 4 bases, with 10 bases between the two germline ends. This CDR3 is built from 14 residues. Germline values: CDR1 SGHTA, CDR2 FQGNSA.

The genes are TRBV5-1 and TRBJ2-7; D gene unclear. The germline CDR1 and CDR2 sequences are SGHRS and YFSETQ. The CDR3 is 12 residues long. Trimming shortened V by 4 bases and J by 2 bases, and 7 bases separated the two germline ends. The CDR3 reads CASSGNTYEQYF. DNA for the CDR3: TGCGCCAGCAGCGGGAACACCTACGAGCAGTACTTC.

The chain recombines TRBV4-3 with TRBJ2-3; D remains unclear. Trimming cost V 1 base and J 2 bases, with 4 bases left between them. Germline CDR1 reads LGHNA; CDR2 reads YSLEER. The CDR3 loop spans 13 amino acids. The CDR3 region has the DNA TGCGCCAGCAGCCAAGCGAACACAGATACGCAGTATTTT. This codes for CASSQANTDTQYF.

The genes are TRBV21-1 and TRBJ2-1; the D call in the table, TRBD2, was not verified against the DNA. TRBV21-1 counts as a pseudogene. The CDR3 covers 16 residues. Here the CDR3 DNA reads TGTGCCAGCAGCAATTCGGGACTAGCGGGATGGAATGAGCAGTTCTTC. Its translation is CASSNSGLAGWNEQFF.

This clonotype was picked up a small number of times. The gene calls are TRBV6-5 and TRBJ2-3; D call uncertain. CDR3 length: 14 residues. The germline gives CDR1 MNHEY, CDR2 SVGAGI. V lost 0 bases and J lost 0, with 4 bases in between. As DNA, the CDR3 is TGTGCCAGCAGTTACTCGACCAGCACAGATACGCAGTATTTT. This encodes CASSYSTSTDTQYF.

V and J are TRBV9 and TRBJ2-2; 9 bases agree with TRBD2. Germline CDR1 is SGDLS and CDR2 is YYNGEE. J was trimmed by 7 bases and V by 3 bases; bases with no gene match: 1. The length of the CDR3 is 13 residues. The CDR3 sequence is CASSEAGGGELFF. CDR3 bases: TGTGCCAGCAGCGAAGCGGGAGGCGGGGAGCTGTTTTTT.

The genes are TRBV6-5 and TRBJ1-5, with D unclear. The germline V gene encodes CDR1 MNHEY and CDR2 SVGAGI. The CDR3 contains 13 residues. V was shortened by 5 bases and J by 5 bases, with 10 bases between the two germline ends. CDR3 amino acids: CASSTNLDQPQHF. As DNA, the CDR3 is TGTGCCAGCAGTACGAACCTAGATCAGCCCCAGCATTTT.

This clonotype was found a few times. The rearrangement uses TRBV29-1 and TRBJ2-7, with TRBD2 as a possible D gene (5 bases). The germline V and J ends were trimmed by 3 bases and 4 bases, with 16 bases remaining between them. The CDR3 is 14 residues long. Germline-derived CDR1 and CDR2 are SQVTM and ANQGSEA. The chain's CDR3 is CSVERATLPYEQYF. CDR3 sequence (DNA): TGCAGCGTTGAGAGGGCAACACTTCCTTACGAGCAGTACTTC.

This clonotype occurred a few times. The chain couples TRBV7-2 to TRBJ1-1; TRBD1 matches 7 bases. Per germline, CDR1 SGHTA and CDR2 FQGNSA. The CDR3 contains 14 residues. V lost 3 bases to trimming and J lost 9 bases; unmatched junction nucleotides: 10. CDR3 in DNA: TGTGCCAGCAGCTTGGACCGGGACAGAGAACAAGCTTTCTTT. It translates to CASSLDRDREQAFF.

V is TRBV7-9 and J is TRBJ2-3; D gene unclear. From germline, CDR1 is SEHNR and CDR2 FQNEAQ (reference sequence). This CDR3 is built from 16 residues. The V gene lost 0 bases and the J gene lost 3 bases, with 13 bases spanning the gap. CDR3 sequence reads: CASSLAYGYGTDTQYF. CDR3 nucleotides: TGTGCCAGCAGCTTAGCGTACGGCTACGGAACAGATACGCAGTATTTT.